This entry lists 12 T cell receptor beta chains sequenced from one sample in a study of tumor and adjacent non-tumor tissue in lung cancer. RNA was extracted from bulk tissue without any cell sorting. This non-tumor lung sample came from over 3 cm beyond the tumor edge. Three rounds of nested PCR, following a modified ARM-PCR protocol, produced the TCRbeta library. MiXCR, applied by TCRdb to the multiplex PCR reads, yields one record per CDR3 protein. The data hold 85,000 or so distinct CDR3 sequences, with roughly 77% observed a single time. The sample consisted of distant non-tumor lung tissue. All receptors derive from a woman aged 45-65 years with non-small cell lung cancer.

A remark on this clonotype: The germline gene is not matched at one end of the junction; a read error may be the cause. The rearrangement uses TRBV6-2 or TRBV6-3 and TRBJ1-5, with TRBD1 matching over 7 bases. CDR3 size: 13 residues. The V gene's germline CDR1 is MNHEY and CDR2 SVGEGT. CDR3 coding DNA: TGTGCCAGCATCAGGGGGGGCAATAAGCCCCAGCATTTT. Residues: CASIRGGNKPQHF.

As concerns this clonotype: Since a much larger clone is just one base distant, this may be a read error. The CDR3 DNA reads as TGTACCAGCAGCACCTCGACAGAGACTAATGAAAAACTGTTTTTT. Its protein product is CTSSTSTETNEKLFF. This chain links TRBV11-2 with TRBJ1-4, with D perhaps TRBD1 (5 bases). CDR3 length: 15 amino acids. CDR1 SGHAT and CDR2 FQNNGV come from the germline V gene.

This clonotype was detected once. The chain couples TRBV11-2 to TRBJ2-1, with D uncertain. Germline CDR1 reads SGHAT; CDR2 reads FQNNGV. Trimming shortened V by 2 bases and J by 9 bases, and 23 bases separated the two germline ends. This CDR3 region has 17 residues. Here the CDR3 reads CASSLRVTSCRAGEQFF. In DNA, the CDR3 is TGTGCCAGCAGCTTACGGGTTACCAGCTGTAGGGCCGGTGAGCAGTTCTTC.

Here the CDR3 DNA reads TGCAGCTTTGTCAAGGGGAGCGAGCAGTACTTC. This codes for CSFVKGSEQYF. V and J are TRBV29-1 and TRBJ2-7; D could derive from TRBD1 or TRBD2 (5 bases each). The V end lost 8 bases, the J end lost 6 bases, and 14 bases lay between the germline ends. The length of the CDR3 is 11 residues. CDR1 and CDR2 from the germline V gene are SQVTM and ANQGSEA.

As concerns this clonotype: This may stem from a read error, because a much larger clone lies one nucleotide away. The CDR3 DNA follows: TGTGCCAGCAGGGGGGGTGGAGACACTAAAGCTTTCTTT. Encoded protein: CASRGGGDTKAFF. The V call is TRBV25-1, the J call TRBJ1-1, with D perhaps TRBD1 (5 bases). CDR3 length: 13 residues. In germline, CDR1 is MGHDK, CDR2 SYGVNS.

The V gene is TRBV5-1, the J gene TRBJ2-2; the match to TRBD1 covers 8 bases. V shed 8 bases and J 13 bases; nucleotides not matched to a gene: 16. CDR3 length: 14 amino acids. CDR1 SGHRS and CDR2 YFSETQ come from the germline V gene. This CDR3 is CASSTGANTRGLFF. The CDR3 nucleotides read TGCGCCAGTTCGACAGGGGCGAACACCAGGGGGCTGTTTTTT. The variable domain in full, with the rest retrieved from reference TRBV5-1 and TRBJ2-2, is KAGVTQTPRYLIKTRGQQVTLSCSPISGHRSVSWYQQTPGQGLQFLFEYFSETQRNKGNFPGRFSGRQFSNSRSEMNVSTLELGDSALYLCASSTGANTRGLFFGEGSRLTVL.

As to this clonotype: A much larger clone sits a single nucleotide away, making a read error possible. CDR3 protein: CTARDEGTGRGYTF. CDR3 in DNA: TGCACTGCTAGAGATGAGGGGACAGGACGGGGCTACACCTTC. The rearrangement links TRBV20-1 to TRBJ1-2; 8 nucleotides agree with TRBD1. CDR1 DFQATT and CDR2 SNEGSKA come from the germline V gene (reference sequence). The length of the CDR3 is 14 residues.

A word on this clonotype: One end of the junction fails to match germline, which may point to a read error. V is TRBV4-1 and J is TRBJ2-3; 9 nucleotides align to TRBD2. The CDR3 is 14 amino acids. Germline V lookup: CDR1 MGHRA, CDR2 YSYEKL. CDR3 sequence: CASSLGLAPDKQYF. CDR3 bases: TGCGCTAGCAGCTTGGGACTAGCACCAGATAAGCAGTATTTT.

This clonotype was counted a single time. One end of the junction does not line up with germline, which may come from a read error. The CDR3 region has the DNA TGCAGCGTTGAAGATGAAGGGAGTAGCGGGAGTTTTCCCGGGGAGCTGTTTTTC. It codes for CSVEDEGSSGSFPGELFF. V gene TRBV29-1 combines with J gene TRBJ2-2; 9 positions match TRBD2. Germline CDR1 reads SQVTM; CDR2 reads ANQGSEA. The CDR3 is 18 amino acids.

This sequence joins TRBV7-2 and TRBJ2-7, with a weak D call TRBD1 (5 bases). The CDR3 is 15 amino acids. The ends were cut back, 1 base at V and 2 bases at J, with 12 bases in the middle. CDR1 and CDR2 (germline): SGHTA, FQGNSA. The CDR3 region is CASSLGQGHAYEQYF. The CDR3 DNA reads TGTGCCAGCAGCTTAGGGCAGGGCCACGCCTACGAGCAGTACTTC.

To note about this clonotype: Mismatch with germline at one junction end may stem from a read error. The V gene is TRBV29-1, the J gene TRBJ2-1, with D perhaps matching TRBD2 (5 bases). The CDR3 length is 17 residues. Germline V CDR1 and CDR2: SQVTM, ANQGSEA. The CDR3, as DNA: TGCGGCGTTGAAGATCTAACGGGGTGGAGCTCCTATAATGAGCAGTTCTTC. Translating it yields CGVEDLTGWSSYNEQFF.

By proportion, this clonotype is medium-sized (0.01 to 0.1%). The chain joins TRBV12-3 or TRBV12-4 to TRBJ2-2; D is uncertain. The CDR3 loop spans 15 amino acids. Deletions cut 7 bases from V and 4 bases from J, with 16 bases between. The CDR3 coding sequence is TGTGCCAGCACACGTCATTTGTCCGTCACCGGGGAGCTGTTTTTT. Its protein product is CASTRHLSVTGELFF.